This TCR beta chain is from a study of blood T cell repertoires in COVID-19. Turning to the study itself: T cells, B-cell-depleted T cells, or PBMCs supplied cDNA or gDNA.

The junction had 5 bases not matched to a gene; V was cut back by 3 bases and J by 3 bases. The CDR3 loop spans 14 amino acids. Germline CDR1 reads SGHDT; CDR2 reads YYEEEE. The repertoire was sequenced with immunoSEQ multiplex PCR; TCRdb's copy has only in-frame clones and lacks some. The data hold approximately 250,000 clones, with about 91% observed a single time. The gene calls are TRBV5-6 and TRBJ1-1; 7 bases map to TRBD1. Input material: PBMCs or T cells enriched from blood (not recorded which). This receptor was identified in a man aged 35 to 55 who had been exposed to COVID-19. DNA of the CDR3: TGTGCCAGCAGCTCCGACAGGGCTTACACTGAAGCTTTCTTT. Translating gives CASSSDRAYTEAFF.